The 16 T cell receptor beta chains listed next were all sequenced from one sample in a study of response to subunit inactivated influenza vaccine. TCRdb reprocessed the RT-PCR reads with MiXCR, giving one entry per CDR3 protein. The table has almost 250,000 distinct CDR3 sequences, about 12% seen once. The sequencing here drew on non-naive T cells sorted from PBMCs, taken about 14 days before vaccination. These receptors were collected from a man aged 50-59 years who received an inactivated influenza vaccine.

This clonotype showed up many times. CDR3 DNA: TGTGCCAGCAGTTACGGATCCGGGGATACGCAGTATTTT. Protein: CASSYGSGDTQYF. V gene TRBV6-2 or TRBV6-3 combines with J gene TRBJ2-3; D unclear. The V gene lost 2 bases and the J gene lost 6 bases, with 9 bases spanning the gap. Germline CDR1 and CDR2: MNHEY and SVGEGT. The CDR3 loop spans 13 amino acids.

There are a few counts of this clonotype. The chain links TRBV20-1 to TRBJ2-3; 11 bases match TRBD2. This CDR3 region has 17 residues. With 5 bases clipped from V and 0 bases from J, the junction kept 10 bases outside the gene matches. Per the germline V gene, CDR1 is DFQATT and CDR2 is SNEGSKA (reference sequence). CDR3 sequence: CSAGRLAGSSSTDTQYF. The DNA of the CDR3 is TGCAGTGCTGGAAGACTAGCGGGATCCTCTAGCACAGATACGCAGTATTTT.

V and J are TRBV20-1 and TRBJ2-2; possibly TRBD2 for D (6 bases). The CDR3 runs to 17 residues. With 0 bases removed from V and 0 bases from J, the gap between germline ends came to 14 bases. Germline assignment: CDR1 DFQATT and CDR2 SNEGSKA (reference sequence). The CDR3 reads CSAREPGLLTNTGELFF. The CDR3 nucleotides are TGCAGTGCTAGAGAGCCGGGACTTCTGACGAACACCGGGGAGCTGTTTTTT.

Only a few counts were recorded for this clonotype. One end of the junction is discordant with germline, which a read error may explain. The rearrangement links TRBV20-1 to TRBJ2-1; 12 bases fit TRBD2. The CDR3 loop spans 13 amino acids. Germline-derived CDR1 and CDR2 are DFQATT and SNEGSKA (reference sequence). The CDR3 nucleotides are TGCAGTCCTAGCGGGGGGGATTACAATGAGCAGTTCTTC. This encodes CSPSGGDYNEQFF.

V is TRBV6-1 and J is TRBJ2-1; TRBD2 is a possible D gene (6 bases). From germline, CDR1 is MNHNS and CDR2 SASEGT. V was cut by 5 bases and J by 6 bases, with 17 bases left in between. There are 15 residues in the CDR3. CDR3 DNA sequence: TGTGCCAGCAGTCCACGGGACTCCCTGGGCAATGAGCAGTTCTTC. This codes for CASSPRDSLGNEQFF.

The chain combines TRBV7-2 with TRBJ2-3; no reliable D call. CDR3 length: 14 residues. Germline-derived CDR1 and CDR2 are SGHTA and FQGNSA. The germline V and J ends were trimmed by 1 base and 6 bases, with 11 bases remaining between them. The CDR3 spells CASSLGSPPDTQYF. The CDR3 region has the DNA TGTGCCAGCAGCTTAGGTTCCCCACCGGATACGCAGTATTTT.

A few counts support this clonotype. This chain connects TRBV20-1 to TRBJ1-6; TRBD1 is a possible D gene (5 bases). With 5 bases removed from V and 10 bases from J, the gap between germline ends came to 18 bases. This CDR3 region has 14 residues. Germline CDR1 DFQATT, CDR2 SNEGSKA (reference sequence). CDR3 in amino acids: CSASWGLGVSPLHF. The CDR3 region has the DNA TGCAGTGCTTCCTGGGGTTTAGGGGTCTCACCCCTCCACTTT.

This clonotype has ten or more counts. V and J are TRBV5-6 and TRBJ1-2; perhaps TRBD1 as D (6 bases). Trimming pared 0 bases from V and 2 bases from J, leaving 8 bases between. The CDR3 sequence is 14 residues long. Germline-derived CDR1 and CDR2 are SGHDT and YYEEEE. The CDR3 here is CASSLGGRNYGYTF. CDR3 in DNA: TGTGCCAGCAGCTTGGGGGGGCGAAACTATGGCTACACCTTC.

The rearrangement uses TRBV20-1 and TRBJ1-1, with 8 bases fitting TRBD1. The germline CDR1 and CDR2 sequences are DFQATT and SNEGSKA (reference sequence). The J segment lost 1 base and the V segment lost 3 bases, leaving 19 bases of the junction unmatched. This CDR3 contains 19 residues. This chain's CDR3 is CSASGIGGQAYRGNTEAFF. CDR3 nucleotide sequence: TGCAGTGCTAGTGGTATTGGGGGACAGGCGTACCGCGGGAACACTGAAGCTTTCTTT.

J is TRBJ2-3 and V is TRBV24-1, with TRBD2 matching 14 bases. The germline gives CDR1 KGHDR, CDR2 SFDVKD. V lost 5 bases to trimming and J lost 4 bases; unmatched junction nucleotides: 4. The CDR3 contains 16 residues. The DNA of the CDR3 is TGTGCCACCAGTGGGGGACTAGCGGGAGCAGCAGATACGCAGTATTTT. Translating gives CATSGGLAGAADTQYF.

As to this clonotype: At one end the junction does not follow the germline gene, possibly because of a read error. The chain uses TRBV11-3 and TRBJ1-1, with TRBD1 matching over 11 bases. CDR1 and CDR2 (germline): SGHNT, YENEEA. CDR3 size: 13 residues. The CDR3 is CASSGEGGQGAIF. As DNA, the CDR3 is TGTGCCAGCAGCGGGGAGGGAGGACAGGGGGCGATCTTT. Using reference TRBV11-3 and TRBJ1-1 for the parts outside the CDR3, the full variable domain is EAGVVQSPRYKIIEKKQPVAFWCNPISGHNTLYWYLQNLGQGPELLIRYENEEAVDDSQLPKDRFSAERLKGVDSTLKIQPAELGDSAVYLCASSGEGGQGAIFGQGTRLTVV.

This clonotype was counted between two and nine times. The rearrangement uses TRBV3-1 and TRBJ1-2; 7 positions agree with TRBD1. Germline V gene lookup returns CDR1 LGHDT and CDR2 YNNKEL (reference sequence). With V trimmed by 0 bases and J by 7 bases, 5 bases remained unmatched. The CDR3 is 14 residues long. CDR3 sequence reads: CASSQDLGTVGYTF. As DNA, the CDR3 is TGTGCCAGCAGCCAAGATCTCGGGACAGTTGGCTACACCTTC.

This clonotype was picked up a small number of times. The chain links TRBV12-3 or TRBV12-4 to TRBJ2-7; perhaps TRBD2 as D (6 bases). V was shortened by 8 bases and J by 0 bases, with 23 bases between the two germline ends. This CDR3 has 17 residues. The CDR3 reads CASRRTGSSASSYEQYF. CDR3 nucleotides: TGTGCCAGCCGACGGACTGGTTCTAGCGCGAGCTCCTACGAGCAGTACTTC.

This clonotype was seen a handful of times. The V and J genes are TRBV14 and TRBJ2-1; tentatively, D is TRBD1 (5 bases). V lost 4 bases, J lost 10 bases, and 17 bases lay in between. Germline CDR1 is SGHDN and CDR2 is FVKESK. The CDR3 spans 14 residues. In nucleotides, the CDR3 is TGTGCCAGCAGCCGCTCACAGGTTCTCTGGGAGCAGTTCTTC. Translating it yields CASSRSQVLWEQFF.

V usage is TRBV20-1 and J usage is TRBJ2-7; D gene uncertain. Germline lookup yields CDR1 DFQATT and CDR2 SNEGSKA (reference sequence). The length of the CDR3 is 12 residues. The CDR3 DNA sequence: TGCAGCGTCGGTCGTCCACTGTACGAGCAGTACTTC. Protein sequence: CSVGRPLYEQYF.

This clonotype was detected only a few times. The genes are TRBV6-1 and TRBJ2-5; 7 positions match TRBD1. The CDR3 sequence is 15 residues long. V lost 6 bases, J lost 2 bases, and 9 bases stayed unmatched. Germline CDR1 and CDR2: MNHNS and SASEGT. The CDR3 DNA follows: TGTGCCAGCAGCGACCGAGGGACAGCTCAAGAGACCCAGTACTTC. Translated: CASSDRGTAQETQYF.